This T cell receptor (beta chain) was sequenced in a study of blood T cell repertoires in COVID-19. The germline CDR1 and CDR2 sequences are SGDLS and YYNGEE. The CDR3 spans 16 residues. Trimming at V came to 4 bases and at J to 8 bases, leaving 13 bases not matched to a gene. Profiling relied on immunoSEQ multiplex PCR, and the TCRdb table lists in-frame clones only, not all of them. The repertoire holds 190,000 or so clones, with roughly 84% as singletons. The chain joins TRBV9 to TRBJ1-2; 11 positions agree with TRBD1. Sequencing was performed on peripheral blood. The clonotype was recovered from a woman older than 75 with acute or convalescent COVID-19. The DNA for the CDR3 is TGTGCCAGCAGCCCGAGGACAGGGGGCGCGATCGGAGGCTACACCTTC. Its protein product is CASSPRTGGAIGGYTF.